Listed below are T cell receptor beta chains from one sample, sequenced in a study of shared clonotypes between healthy human individuals. Data came from immunoSEQ multiplex PCR; TCRdb stores just in-frame clones and leaves some out. This sample has under 2,000,000 clones, with roughly 95% found just once. The sample comprised naive CD8+ T cells sorted from blood. All receptors come from a man aged 18 to 29 in good health. Both conserved end residues are part of each CDR3. D genes are given only for firm matches. The size entry is marked missing in some rows and otherwise reads once, few, many or a size class.

clone_size	v_call	j_call	d_call	cdr3_length	cdr3_aa	cdr3_nt
NA	TRBV4-1	TRBJ2-5	TRBD2	16	CASSQGTSGNQETQYF	TGCGCCAGCAGCCAAGGAACTAGCGGGAACCAAGAGACCCAGTACTTC
NA	TRBV7-9	TRBJ2-7	NA	16	CASSPGGPGASYEQYF	TGTGCCAGCAGTCCCGGAGGACCGGGGGCTAGCTACGAGCAGTACTTC
NA	TRBV27	TRBJ2-3	NA	14	CASSLVGTPDTQYF	TGTGCCAGCAGTTTAGTAGGTACCCCAGATACGCAGTATTTT
NA	TRBV4-1	TRBJ2-7	NA	16	CASSHGVGRAALEQYF	TGCGCCAGCAGCCACGGCGTCGGCAGGGCCGCCTTAGAGCAATACTTC
NA	TRBV4-3	TRBJ2-2	NA	15	CASSQGLLATGELFF	TGCGCCAGCAGCCAAGGCTTACTAGCAACCGGGGAGCTGTTTTTT
NA	TRBV6-5	TRBJ1-1	TRBD1	13	CASSQTGFTEAFF	TGTGCCAGCAGTCAGACAGGGTTCACTGAAGCTTTCTTT
NA	TRBV10-2	TRBJ2-1	TRBD2	14	CASSEEGGDNEQFF	TGCGCCAGCAGTGAGGAGGGAGGGGATAATGAGCAGTTCTTC
NA	TRBV9	TRBJ1-2	TRBD1	16	CASSPGQGGNLDGYTF	TGTGCCAGCAGCCCGGGACAGGGGGGTAATTTGGATGGCTACACCTTC
NA	TRBV4-1	TRBJ2-7	NA	15	CASSRSTPGTYEQYF	TGCGCCAGCAGCCGGAGCACACCGGGGACCTACGAGCAGTACTTC
NA	TRBV6-5	TRBJ2-3	TRBD2	15	CASSYAGGRADTQYF	TGTGCCAGCAGTTATGCGGGAGGCAGGGCAGATACGCAGTATTTT
NA	TRBV2	TRBJ2-2	TRBD2	19	CASSPYGGLAGGNTGELFF	TGTGCCAGCAGCCCCTATGGGGGACTAGCGGGGGGGAACACCGGGGAGCTGTTTTTT
NA	TRBV5-1	TRBJ2-5	TRBD2	16	CASSSGLAVYQETQYF	TGCGCCAGCAGCTCGGGACTAGCGGTCTACCAAGAGACCCAGTACTTC
NA	TRBV28	TRBJ1-1	TRBD1	13	CASRERDSGEAFF	TGTGCCAGCAGGGAGCGGGACAGCGGTGAAGCTTTCTTT
NA	TRBV14	TRBJ1-1	NA	15	CASSQGNRMNTEAFF	TGTGCCAGCAGCCAAGGTAACAGAATGAACACTGAAGCTTTCTTT
NA	TRBV7-6	TRBJ2-5	NA	14	CASSRLLGQETQYF	TGTGCCAGCAGCCGGCTGTTAGGGCAAGAGACCCAGTACTTC
NA	TRBV13	TRBJ2-3	NA	11	CASSLEGTQYF	TGTGCCAGCAGCTTGGAGGGTACGCAGTATTTT
once	TRBV2	TRBJ2-2	TRBD2	19	CASSLYTTSGRWETGELFF	TGTGCCAGCAGTCTATATACGACTAGCGGGAGATGGGAGACCGGGGAGCTGTTTTTT
NA	TRBV5-1	TRBJ1-3	NA	19	CASSSNILSRDVSGNTIYF	TGCGCCAGCAGCTCAAATATACTGAGTCGGGACGTCTCTGGAAACACCATATATTTT
NA	TRBV5-4	TRBJ2-7	TRBD1	16	CASSSEQGAPPYEQYF	TGTGCCAGCAGCTCTGAACAGGGGGCGCCCCCCTACGAGCAGTACTTC
NA	TRBV28	TRBJ2-2	TRBD1	16	CASTSGTGDLTGELFF	TGTGCCAGCACCTCCGGGACAGGGGATCTCACCGGGGAGCTGTTTTTT
NA	TRBV10-2	TRBJ1-1	TRBD1	17	CASSELGQGAMNTEAFF	TGCGCCAGCAGTGAACTGGGACAGGGGGCAATGAACACTGAAGCTTTCTTT
NA	TRBV30	TRBJ2-3	NA	14	CAWDQGVGPDTQYF	TGTGCCTGGGATCAAGGGGTAGGTCCAGATACGCAGTATTTT
NA	TRBV7-6	TRBJ2-7	NA	15	CASSLVGAAVHEQYF	TGTGCCAGCAGCTTAGTTGGAGCCGCTGTTCACGAGCAGTACTTC
NA	TRBV6-5	TRBJ1-2	NA	12	CASSEANYGYTF	TGTGCCAGCAGCGAGGCTAACTATGGCTACACCTTC
NA	TRBV5-1	TRBJ1-6	NA	18	CASSWIDPRSSYNSPLHF	TGCGCCAGCAGCTGGATTGACCCCAGGAGCTCCTATAATTCACCCCTCCACTTT
NA	TRBV9	TRBJ2-7	TRBD1	14	CASSVGTGPYEQYF	TGTGCCAGCAGCGTGGGGACAGGTCCTTACGAGCAGTACTTC
once	TRBV27	TRBJ2-5	NA	14	CASSLSGAKGTQYF	TGTGCCAGCAGTTTATCGGGGGCTAAAGGGACCCAGTACTTC
once	TRBV5-8	TRBJ1-5	NA	16	CASSLVPGASNQPQHF	TGTGCCAGCAGCTTAGTACCGGGGGCGAGCAATCAGCCCCAGCATTTT
once	TRBV5-6	TRBJ1-3	TRBD1	14	CASSLERTGFTIYF	TGTGCCAGCAGCTTGGAAAGGACAGGCTTCACCATATATTTT
NA	TRBV11-2	TRBJ2-3	NA	17	CASSLNTGLILADTQYF	TGTGCCAGCAGCTTAAACACAGGGTTAATCCTCGCAGATACGCAGTATTTT
NA	TRBV11-1	TRBJ1-1	NA	13	CASSLWGNTEAFF	TGTGCCAGCAGCCTTTGGGGGAACACTGAAGCTTTCTTT
NA	TRBV9	TRBJ2-1	TRBD2	14	CASSGSGSTDEQFF	TGTGCCAGCAGCGGGAGCGGGAGTACTGATGAGCAGTTCTTC
NA	TRBV29-1	TRBJ2-3	NA	15	CSAVGFRVAADTQYF	TGCAGCGCTGTCGGATTCAGGGTGGCGGCAGATACGCAGTATTTT
NA	TRBV2	TRBJ1-4	TRBD1	15	CASSPGTATNEKLFF	TGTGCCAGCAGTCCCGGGACAGCAACTAATGAAAAACTGTTTTTT
NA	TRBV28	TRBJ2-7	NA	11	CASSLGYEQYF	TGTGCCAGCAGTTTAGGTTACGAGCAGTACTTC
once	TRBV10-3	TRBJ2-5	TRBD2	19	CAISEPGLAGVTHQETQYF	TGTGCCATCAGTGAGCCAGGACTAGCGGGGGTGACCCACCAAGAGACCCAGTACTTC
NA	TRBV6-4	TRBJ1-2	NA	12	CASIRANYGYTF	TGTGCCAGCATCCGAGCTAACTATGGCTACACCTTC
NA	TRBV6-6	TRBJ1-6	NA	16	CASSPQGSSYNSPLHF	TGTGCCAGCAGCCCACAGGGATCCTCCTATAATTCACCCCTCCACTTT
NA	TRBV30	TRBJ2-7	TRBD1	15	CAWSEIGQGTYEQYF	TGTGCCTGGAGTGAAATTGGACAGGGCACCTACGAGCAGTACTTC
NA	TRBV28	TRBJ2-1	TRBD1	16	CASSSSQGLLGDEQFF	TGTGCCAGCAGTTCCTCACAGGGGCTTCTTGGAGATGAGCAGTTCTTC
NA	TRBV4-1	TRBJ1-5	NA	15	CASSQKLGSSSPQHF	TGCGCCAGCAGCCAAAAATTGGGCTCTTCCTCGCCCCAGCATTTT
NA	TRBV19	TRBJ1-1	NA	13	CASSSQGLTEAFF	TGTGCCAGTAGTTCACAGGGTTTGACTGAAGCTTTCTTT
NA	TRBV5-1	TRBJ1-1	NA	14	CASSLADTYSEAFF	TGCGCCAGCAGCTTAGCGGACACCTACTCCGAAGCTTTCTTT
NA	TRBV5-1	TRBJ2-7	NA	15	CASSLDDLETYEQYF	TGCGCCAGCAGCTTGGATGACCTAGAAACCTACGAGCAGTACTTC
NA	TRBV6-5	TRBJ2-7	TRBD2	14	CASTLGTSGHEQYF	TGTGCCAGCACTTTGGGGACTAGCGGCCACGAGCAGTACTTC
once	TRBV5-4	TRBJ1-1	NA	15	CASRPAGESSTEAFF	TGTGCCAGCAGACCGGCGGGGGAATCTAGCACTGAAGCTTTCTTT